This record covers a single T cell receptor beta chain. In the source study's methods: The assay estimated nucleated cells by amplifying reference gene primers. Assay: immunoSEQ multiplex PCR; the TCRdb copy retains only in-frame clones and omits some. V, J and clone size were drawn from that table, and D and trimming were deduced from the DNA. This sample has roughly 330,000 clones, with about 83% found just once. These data belong to a study of blood T cell repertoires in COVID-19. In the study overall: COVID-19 samples collected from the United States, Italy and Spain covered acute and convalescent phases. Sample material is recorded as cDNA or gDNA derived from T cells, B-cell-depleted T cells, or PBMCs.

This CDR3 contains 17 residues. The V gene lost 0 bases and the J gene lost 2 bases, with 14 bases spanning the gap. Germline lookup yields CDR1 SGHRS and CDR2 YFSETQ. The receptor was isolated from a woman in her 50s with acute or convalescent COVID-19. Material for sequencing was peripheral blood. The chain joins TRBV5-1 to TRBJ2-2, with a tentative D call TRBD2 (6 bases). CDR3 sequence: CASSLAGGPSNTGELFF. The CDR3 DNA follows: TGCGCCAGCAGCTTGGCCGGAGGGCCCTCTAACACCGGGGAGCTGTTTTTT.